These 4 T cell receptor beta chains came from one sample sequenced in a study of OX40 agonist ivuxolimab in advanced cancers. Data came from immunoSEQ multiplex PCR; TCRdb stores just in-frame clones and leaves some out. This sample has around 95,000 clones, with 91% found just once. The material sequenced was CD4+ or CD8+ T cells sorted from blood, taken in a trial of the OX40 agonist ivuxolimab. The origin of the receptors is an adult with an advanced solid tumor such as melanoma, head and neck, liver or kidney cancer.

V usage is TRBV9 and J usage is TRBJ2-5, with a possible D match to TRBD1 (5 bases). The germline V gene encodes CDR1 SGDLS and CDR2 YYNGEE. The CDR3 is 16 residues long. V was trimmed by 0 bases and J by 2 bases, leaving 14 bases between them. The CDR3 spells CASSVGGGAGQETQYF. Here the CDR3 DNA reads TGTGCCAGCAGCGTAGGAGGTGGGGCCGGACAAGAGACCCAGTACTTC. The full variable domain, with the rest looked up from reference TRBV9 and TRBJ2-5, is DSGVTQTPKHLITATGQRVTLRCSPRSGDLSVYWYQQSLDQGLQFLIQYYNGEERAKGNILERFSAQQFPDLHSELNLSSLELGDSALYFCASSVGGGAGQETQYFGPGTRLLVL.

V gene TRBV27 combines with J gene TRBJ2-3; D gene ambiguous. The CDR3 totals 15 residues. Looked up from germline, CDR1 is MNHEY and CDR2 is SMNVEV (reference sequence). V lost 0 bases and J 0 bases, leaving 7 bases between the germline ends. As DNA, the CDR3 is TGTGCCAGCAGTTTATCGGGTCTTAGCACAGATACGCAGTATTTT. Its protein product is CASSLSGLSTDTQYF.

J is TRBJ2-4 and V is TRBV18, with D unresolved. V lost 3 bases, J lost 0 bases, and 9 bases lay in between. Germline CDR1 and CDR2: KGHSH and LQKENI. The CDR3 is made up of 15 amino acids. The CDR3 DNA sequence: TGTGCCAGCTCACCGGAAAACCTAGCCAAAAACATTCAGTACTTC. Translated, it gives CASSPENLAKNIQYF. Filled out from reference TRBV18 and TRBJ2-4, the complete variable domain reads NAGVMQNPRHLVRRRGQEARLRCSPMKGHSHVYWYRQLPEEGLKFMVYLQKENIIDESGMPKERFSAEFPKEGPSILRIQQVVRGDSAAYFCASSPENLAKNIQYFGAGTRLSVL.

The V and J genes are TRBV19 and TRBJ1-3, with 8 nucleotides matching TRBD1. CDR1 and CDR2 from the germline V gene are LNHDA and SQIVND (reference sequence). The junction had 8 bases not matched to a gene; V was cut back by 5 bases and J by 2 bases. This CDR3 has 16 amino acids. The CDR3 coding sequence is TGTGCCAGTAGTCCCATTCAGGGGGCTGCTGGAAACACCATATATTTT. It translates to CASSPIQGAAGNTIYF.